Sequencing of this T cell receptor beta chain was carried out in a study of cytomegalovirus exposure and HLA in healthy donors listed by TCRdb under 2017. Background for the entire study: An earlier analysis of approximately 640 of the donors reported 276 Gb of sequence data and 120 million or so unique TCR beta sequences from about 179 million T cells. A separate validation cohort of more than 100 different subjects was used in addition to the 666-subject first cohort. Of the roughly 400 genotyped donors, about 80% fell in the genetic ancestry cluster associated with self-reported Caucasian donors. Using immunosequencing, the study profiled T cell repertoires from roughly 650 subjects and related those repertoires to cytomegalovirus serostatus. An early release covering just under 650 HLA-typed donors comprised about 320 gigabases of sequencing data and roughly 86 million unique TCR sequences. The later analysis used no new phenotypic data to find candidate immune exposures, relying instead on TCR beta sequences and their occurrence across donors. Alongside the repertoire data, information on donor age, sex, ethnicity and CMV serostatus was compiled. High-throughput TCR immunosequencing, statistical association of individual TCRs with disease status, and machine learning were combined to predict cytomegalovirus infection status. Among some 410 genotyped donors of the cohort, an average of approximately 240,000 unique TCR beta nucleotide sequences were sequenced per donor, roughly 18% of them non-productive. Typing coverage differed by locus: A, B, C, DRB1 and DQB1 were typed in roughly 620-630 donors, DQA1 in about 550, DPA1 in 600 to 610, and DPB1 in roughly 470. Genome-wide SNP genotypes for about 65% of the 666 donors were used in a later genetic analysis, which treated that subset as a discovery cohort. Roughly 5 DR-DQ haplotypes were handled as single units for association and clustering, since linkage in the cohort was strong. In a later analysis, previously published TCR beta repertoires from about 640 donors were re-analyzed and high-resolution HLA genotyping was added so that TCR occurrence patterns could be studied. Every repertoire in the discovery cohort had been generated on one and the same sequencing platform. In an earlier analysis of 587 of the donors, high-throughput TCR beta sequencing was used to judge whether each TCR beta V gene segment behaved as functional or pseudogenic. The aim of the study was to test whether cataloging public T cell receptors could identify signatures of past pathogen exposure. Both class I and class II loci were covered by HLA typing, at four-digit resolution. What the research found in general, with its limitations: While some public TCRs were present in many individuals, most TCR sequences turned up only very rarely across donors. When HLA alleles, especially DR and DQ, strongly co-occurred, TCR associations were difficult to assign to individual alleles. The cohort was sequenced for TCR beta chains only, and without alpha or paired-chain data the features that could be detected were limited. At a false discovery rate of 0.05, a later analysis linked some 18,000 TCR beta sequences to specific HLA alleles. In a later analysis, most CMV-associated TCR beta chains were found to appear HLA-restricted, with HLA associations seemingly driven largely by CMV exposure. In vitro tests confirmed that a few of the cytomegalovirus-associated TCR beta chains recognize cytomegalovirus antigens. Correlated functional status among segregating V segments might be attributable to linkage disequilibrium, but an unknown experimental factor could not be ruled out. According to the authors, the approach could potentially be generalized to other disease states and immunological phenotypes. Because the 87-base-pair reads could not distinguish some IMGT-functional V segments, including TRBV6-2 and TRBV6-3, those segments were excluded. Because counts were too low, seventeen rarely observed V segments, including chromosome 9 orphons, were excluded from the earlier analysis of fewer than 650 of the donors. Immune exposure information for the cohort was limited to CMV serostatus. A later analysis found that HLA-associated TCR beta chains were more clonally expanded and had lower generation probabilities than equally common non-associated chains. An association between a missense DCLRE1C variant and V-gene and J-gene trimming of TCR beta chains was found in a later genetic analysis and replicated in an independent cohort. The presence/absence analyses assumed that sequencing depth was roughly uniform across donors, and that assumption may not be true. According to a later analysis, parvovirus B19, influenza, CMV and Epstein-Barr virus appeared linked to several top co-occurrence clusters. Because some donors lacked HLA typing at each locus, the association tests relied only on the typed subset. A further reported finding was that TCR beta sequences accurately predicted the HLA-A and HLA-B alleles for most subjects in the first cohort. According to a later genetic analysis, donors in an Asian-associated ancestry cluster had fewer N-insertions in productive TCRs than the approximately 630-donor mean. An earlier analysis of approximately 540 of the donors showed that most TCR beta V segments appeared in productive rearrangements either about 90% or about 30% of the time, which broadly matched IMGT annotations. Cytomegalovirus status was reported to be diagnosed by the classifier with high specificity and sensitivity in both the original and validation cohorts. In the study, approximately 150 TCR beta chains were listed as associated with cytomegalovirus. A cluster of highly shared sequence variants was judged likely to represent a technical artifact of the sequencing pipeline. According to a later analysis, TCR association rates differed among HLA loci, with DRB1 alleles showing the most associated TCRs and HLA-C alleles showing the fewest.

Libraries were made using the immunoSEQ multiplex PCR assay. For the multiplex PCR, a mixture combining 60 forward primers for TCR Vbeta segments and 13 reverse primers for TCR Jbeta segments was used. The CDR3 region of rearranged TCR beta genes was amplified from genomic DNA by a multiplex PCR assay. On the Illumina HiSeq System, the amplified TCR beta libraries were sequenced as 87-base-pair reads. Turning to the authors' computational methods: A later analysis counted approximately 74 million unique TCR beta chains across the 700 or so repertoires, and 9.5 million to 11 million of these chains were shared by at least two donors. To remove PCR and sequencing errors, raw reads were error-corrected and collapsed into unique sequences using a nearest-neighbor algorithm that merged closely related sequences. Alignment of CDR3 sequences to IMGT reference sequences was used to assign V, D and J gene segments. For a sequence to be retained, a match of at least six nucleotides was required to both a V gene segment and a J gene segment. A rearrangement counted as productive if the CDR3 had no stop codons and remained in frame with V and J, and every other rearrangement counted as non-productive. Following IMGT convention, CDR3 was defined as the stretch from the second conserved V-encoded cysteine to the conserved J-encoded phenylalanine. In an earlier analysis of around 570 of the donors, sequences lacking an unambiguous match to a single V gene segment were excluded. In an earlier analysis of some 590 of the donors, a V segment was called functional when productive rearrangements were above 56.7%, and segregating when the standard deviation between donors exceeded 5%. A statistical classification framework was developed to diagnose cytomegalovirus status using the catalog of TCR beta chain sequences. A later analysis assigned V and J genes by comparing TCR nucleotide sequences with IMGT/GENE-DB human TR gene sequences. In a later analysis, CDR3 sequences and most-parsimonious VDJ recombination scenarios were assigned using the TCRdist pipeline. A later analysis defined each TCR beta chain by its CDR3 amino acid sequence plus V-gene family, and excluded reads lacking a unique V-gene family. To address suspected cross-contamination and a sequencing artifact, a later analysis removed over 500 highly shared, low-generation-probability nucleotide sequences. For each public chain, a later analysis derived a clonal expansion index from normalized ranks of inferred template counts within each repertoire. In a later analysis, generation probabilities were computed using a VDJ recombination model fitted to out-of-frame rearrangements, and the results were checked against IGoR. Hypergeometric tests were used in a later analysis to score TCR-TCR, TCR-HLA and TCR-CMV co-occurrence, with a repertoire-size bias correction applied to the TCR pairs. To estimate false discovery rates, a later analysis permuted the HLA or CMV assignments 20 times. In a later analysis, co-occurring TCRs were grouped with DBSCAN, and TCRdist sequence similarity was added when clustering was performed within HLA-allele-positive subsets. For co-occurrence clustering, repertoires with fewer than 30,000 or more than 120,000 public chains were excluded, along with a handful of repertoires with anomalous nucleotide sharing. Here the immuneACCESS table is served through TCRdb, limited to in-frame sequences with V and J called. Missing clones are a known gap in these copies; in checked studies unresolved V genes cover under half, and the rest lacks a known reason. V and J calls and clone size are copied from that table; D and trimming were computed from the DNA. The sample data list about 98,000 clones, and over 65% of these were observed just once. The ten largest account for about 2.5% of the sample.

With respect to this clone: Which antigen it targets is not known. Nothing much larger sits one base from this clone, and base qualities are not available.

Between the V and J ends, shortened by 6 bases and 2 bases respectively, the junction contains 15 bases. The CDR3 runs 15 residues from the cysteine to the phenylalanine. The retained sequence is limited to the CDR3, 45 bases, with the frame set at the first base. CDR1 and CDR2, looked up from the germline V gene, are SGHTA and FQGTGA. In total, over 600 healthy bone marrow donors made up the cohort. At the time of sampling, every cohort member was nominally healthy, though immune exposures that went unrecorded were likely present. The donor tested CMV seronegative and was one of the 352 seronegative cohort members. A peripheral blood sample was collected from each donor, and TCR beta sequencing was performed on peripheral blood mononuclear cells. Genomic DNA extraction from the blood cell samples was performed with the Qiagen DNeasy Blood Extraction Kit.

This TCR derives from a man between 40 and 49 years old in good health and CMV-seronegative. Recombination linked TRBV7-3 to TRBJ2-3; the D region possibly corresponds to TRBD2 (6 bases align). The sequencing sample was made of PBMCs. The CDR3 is CASSLDAGHTDTQYF. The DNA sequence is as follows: TGTGCCAGCAGTCTAGACGCGGGGCACACAGATACGCAGTATTTT.